Listed here are 27 T cell receptor beta chains from one sample, sequenced in a study of blood T cell repertoires in COVID-19. Clones were sequenced by immunoSEQ multiplex PCR, and TCRdb holds only the in-frame ones, with some missing. Of under 450,000 clones in the sample, about 80% were seen once. Sequencing used peripheral blood. These receptors were collected from a human donor with acute or convalescent COVID-19. The donor label of this sample is uncertain.

In its sample, this clone was seen a few times. The genes are TRBV11-3 and TRBJ2-1; no clear D. Between the trimmed V and J ends, which lost 1 base and 6 bases, there was a span of 10 bases. Germline lookup yields CDR1 SGHNT and CDR2 YENEEA. CDR3 length equals 14 residues. The CDR3 here is CASSLGWPTNEQFF. In DNA, the CDR3 is TGTGCCAGCAGCTTAGGTTGGCCCACCAATGAGCAGTTCTTC.

The chain combines TRBV5-4 with TRBJ2-1; no clear D gene. The CDR3 length is 14 residues. V was clipped by 3 bases and J by 4 bases, with 11 bases between them. Germline CDR1 SGHNT, CDR2 YYREEE (reference sequence). CDR3 coding DNA: TGTGCCAGCAGCTCTATTTCTCGTTACAATGAGCAGTTCTTC. Translated, it gives CASSSISRYNEQFF. The full variable domain, in which reference TRBV5-4 and TRBJ2-1 provide the parts outside the CDR3, is ETGVTQSPTHLIKTRGQQVTLRCSSQSGHNTVSWYQQALGQGPQFIFQYYREEENGRGNFPPRFSGLQFPNYSSELNVNALELDDSALYLCASSSISRYNEQFFGPGTRLTVL.

This clone was picked up a small number of times. The chain recombines TRBV10-2 with TRBJ2-5, with D perhaps matching TRBD2 (6 bases). This CDR3 comprises 13 residues. Germline V gene data show CDR1 as WSHSY and CDR2 as SAAADI. Deletions cut 4 bases from V and 4 bases from J, with 10 bases between. The CDR3 loop reads CASSALASETQYF. The DNA for the CDR3 is TGCGCCAGCAGTGCTCTAGCGTCAGAGACCCAGTACTTC.

The chain uses TRBV7-8 and TRBJ2-7; 7 nucleotides match TRBD1. Germline CDR1 reads SGHVS; CDR2 reads FQNEAQ. The V and J ends lost 5 bases and 3 bases, in that order; junction bases with no gene match: 7. This CDR3 contains 14 residues. CDR3 nucleotides: TGTGCCAGCAGCCCCCGGGACAGATACTACGAGCAGTACTTC. Its protein is CASSPRDRYYEQYF.

There are a few counts of this clone. The chain links TRBV2 to TRBJ1-6; tentatively, D is TRBD1 (5 bases). This CDR3 region has 16 residues. CDR1 is SNHLY, CDR2 FYNNEI, per germline. Trimming removed 7 bases at V and 4 bases at J, with 17 bases between. CDR3 DNA sequence: TGTGCCAGCACCACAGAGGCAGGGATTTATAATTCACCCCTCCACTTT. The encoded protein is CASTTEAGIYNSPLHF.

V usage is TRBV2 and J usage is TRBJ2-1, with D unresolved. Germline CDR1 is SNHLY and CDR2 is FYNNEI. The V end lost 5 bases, the J end lost 10 bases, and 9 bases lay between the germline ends. This CDR3 is built from 11 residues. CDR3 protein: CASSQEMEQFF. CDR3 nucleotides: TGTGCCAGCAGTCAGGAAATGGAGCAGTTCTTC.

V usage is TRBV14 and J usage is TRBJ2-7; D is uncertain. V was cut by 2 bases and J by 0 bases, with 11 bases left in between. Germline V gene sequence: CDR1 SGHDN, CDR2 FVKESK. The CDR3 covers 15 residues. The CDR3 DNA is TGTGCCAGCAGCCAACTAGACTCCTACTCCTACGAGCAGTACTTC. This encodes CASSQLDSYSYEQYF.

This clone occurred once. The CDR3 DNA follows: TGTGCCAGTAAACTAGCGGGACCTAGCTCCTACAATGAGCAGTTCTTC. Protein product: CASKLAGPSSYNEQFF. The chain is built from TRBV19 and TRBJ2-1, with 10 bases matching TRBD2. The CDR3 spans 16 residues. Germline trimming cut 7 bases from V and 0 bases from J; bases unmatched to any gene: 6. CDR1 LNHDA and CDR2 SQIVND come from the germline V gene (reference sequence).

The chain carries TRBV6-9 and TRBJ2-7; tentative D call: TRBD2 (5 bases). V was cut by 9 bases and J by 2 bases, with 17 bases left in between. The germline V gene encodes CDR1 MNHGY and CDR2 SVAAGI. The CDR3 length is 14 residues. The CDR3 loop reads CAREDANGPYEQYF. The CDR3 region has the DNA TGTGCCAGGGAGGACGCAAACGGGCCCTACGAGCAGTACTTC.

The CDR3 spells CASSIVGYMNTEAFF. As DNA, the CDR3 is TGTGCCAGTAGTATAGTGGGCTACATGAACACTGAAGCTTTCTTT. This chain joins TRBV19 and TRBJ1-1; D call uncertain. CDR3 size: 15 residues. Trimming cost V 1 base and J 0 bases, with 9 bases left between them. Looked up from germline, CDR1 is LNHDA and CDR2 is SQIVND (reference sequence).

This chain links TRBV13 with TRBJ2-2, with 10 bases lining up with TRBD1. The CDR3 consists of 17 residues. Germline assignment: CDR1 PRHDT and CDR2 FYEKMQ (reference sequence). V dropped 5 bases and J dropped 1; count of bases not matched to a gene: 7. CDR3 in DNA: TGTGCCAGCAGCCGCCGACAGGGGGCTAGGAACACCGGGGAGCTGTTTTTT. Translating it yields CASSRRQGARNTGELFF. The entire variable domain, with the rest obtained from reference TRBV13 and TRBJ2-2, is as follows: AAGVIQSPRHLIKEKRETATLKCYPIPRHDTVYWYQQGPGQDPQFLISFYEKMQSDKGSIPDRFSAQQFSDYHSELNMSSLELGDSALYFCASSRRQGARNTGELFFGEGSRLTVL.

This chain connects TRBV18 to TRBJ1-1; unclear D gene. The CDR3 runs to 12 residues. V was trimmed by 6 bases and J by 5 bases, leaving 10 bases between them. Germline V gene data show CDR1 as KGHSH and CDR2 as LQKENI. CDR3 in amino acids: CASSLTRTEAFF. As DNA, the CDR3 is TGTGCCAGCTCCCTAACTAGGACTGAAGCTTTCTTT.

Only a few counts were recorded for this clone. The V call is TRBV5-1, the J call TRBJ2-7; 9 bases are shared with TRBD1. Germline assignment: CDR1 SGHRS and CDR2 YFSETQ. J gave up 6 bases and V 7 bases, and 11 bases lay outside the gene matches. The CDR3 runs 14 residues. The CDR3 DNA is TGCGCCAGCCGCCCTGGGACAGGGTCTTTCGAGCAGTACTTC. This encodes CASRPGTGSFEQYF.

The chain links TRBV6-5 to TRBJ2-7; TRBD1 agrees at 7 bases. Germline CDR1 reads MNHEY; CDR2 reads SVGAGI. The CDR3 consists of 15 residues. The junction had 13 bases not matched to a gene; V was cut back by 8 bases and J by 3 bases. CDR3 DNA: TGTGCCAGCCGGGGTACCGGGACAGCTGTCTACGAGCAGTACTTC. Protein sequence: CASRGTGTAVYEQYF.

The gene calls are TRBV24-1 and TRBJ1-1; no clear D. The CDR3 is 14 residues long. Germline loops: CDR1 KGHDR, CDR2 SFDVKD. V was trimmed by 7 bases and J by 7 bases, leaving 18 bases between them. Here the CDR3 reads CATSREAFSGEAFF. In DNA form, the CDR3 reads TGTGCCACCAGCCGAGAAGCTTTCTCAGGTGAAGCTTTCTTT.

The genes are TRBV30 and TRBJ2-1; D not resolved. V shed 2 bases and J shed 0 bases, with 5 bases lying between them. Germline-derived CDR1 and CDR2 are GTSNPN and SVGIG (reference sequence). The CDR3 length is 13 residues. In nucleotides, the CDR3 is TGTGCCTGGAGTTCCTTCTCCTACAATGAGCAGTTCTTC. Protein product: CAWSSFSYNEQFF.

The genes are TRBV28 and TRBJ2-5; TRBD1 matches 8 bases. With 5 bases clipped from V and 3 bases from J, the junction kept 11 bases outside the gene matches. The germline V gene has CDR1 MDHEN and CDR2 SYDVKM. The CDR3 runs to 16 residues. The CDR3 DNA is TGTGCCAGCAGTCTAACAACAGGGGGGTATGAAGAGACCCAGTACTTC. This codes for CASSLTTGGYEETQYF.

With regard to this clone: The junction departs from the called germline gene at one end, perhaps through a read error. The identical CDR3 is also encoded by other nucleotide sequences in the sample. V gene TRBV6-5 combines with J gene TRBJ1-1; TRBD1 is a possible D gene (5 bases). Germline V gene sequence: CDR1 MNHEY, CDR2 SVGAGI. The CDR3 loop spans 15 amino acids. The CDR3 DNA sequence: TGTGCCAGCAGTTACTCCGTCAGGGTGAACACTGAAGCCTTCTTT. Translating gives CASSYSVRVNTEAFF.

The genes are TRBV7-8 and TRBJ2-1, with 9 bases identical to TRBD2. Germline V gives CDR1 SGHVS, CDR2 FQNEAQ. The CDR3 runs to 17 residues. The junction had 10 bases not matched to a gene; V was cut back by 1 base and J by 6 bases. The CDR3 protein is CASSLVVSGSLFNEQFF. The CDR3, as DNA: TGTGCCAGCAGCTTAGTGGTTAGCGGGAGTCTTTTCAATGAGCAGTTCTTC.

V gene TRBV27 combines with J gene TRBJ1-6, with 9 bases identical to TRBD1. V lost 5 bases, J lost 7 bases, and 3 bases stayed unmatched. The CDR3 has 14 amino acids. The germline CDR1 and CDR2 sequences are MNHEY and SMNVEV (reference sequence). The CDR3 DNA sequence: TGTGCCAGCAGTCCGACAGGGGGGAATTCACCCCTCCACTTT. This codes for CASSPTGGNSPLHF.

The J gene is TRBJ2-7, the V gene TRBV18; 8 nucleotides line up with TRBD1. Germline CDR1 reads KGHSH; CDR2 reads LQKENI. The CDR3 has 16 amino acids. The V gene end was trimmed by 2 bases and the J gene end by 5 bases; junction bases not matched to a gene: 11. CDR3: CASSPVGSQGANEQYF. The CDR3 nucleotides read TGTGCCAGCTCACCAGTGGGGTCCCAGGGGGCAAACGAGCAGTACTTC. Full variable domain (outside the CDR3, taken from reference TRBV18 and TRBJ2-7): NAGVMQNPRHLVRRRGQEARLRCSPMKGHSHVYWYRQLPEEGLKFMVYLQKENIIDESGMPKERFSAEFPKEGPSILRIQQVVRGDSAAYFCASSPVGSQGANEQYFGPGTRLTVT.

This clone has a handful of counts. V is TRBV2 and J is TRBJ2-4; possibly TRBD2 for D (5 bases). CDR3 length: 12 amino acids. Germline V gene sequence: CDR1 SNHLY, CDR2 FYNNEI. V was pared by 6 bases and J by 6 bases, with 9 bases between. The CDR3 bases are TGTGCCAGCAGGGAGGCCTTAAACATTCAGTACTTC. Amino acid sequence: CASREALNIQYF.

This rearrangement joins TRBV6-1 to TRBJ1-2; TRBD1 agrees at 8 bases. V was pared by 3 bases and J by 3 bases, with 6 bases of the junction left unmatched. The CDR3 sequence is 15 residues long. The V gene's germline CDR1 is MNHNS and CDR2 SASEGT. In DNA form, the CDR3 reads TGTGCCAGCAGTGACGAGACAGGGGTGGACTATGGCTACACCTTC. This gives the protein CASSDETGVDYGYTF.

J is TRBJ2-3 and V is TRBV27; D uncertain. There are 15 residues in the CDR3. Looked up from germline, CDR1 is MNHEY and CDR2 is SMNVEV (reference sequence). Trimming shortened V by 6 bases and J by 2 bases, and 15 bases separated the two germline ends. CDR3 sequence (DNA): TGTGCCAGCAGCCCAAATTGGGCCTACACAGATACGCAGTATTTT. It translates to CASSPNWAYTDTQYF.

The rearrangement joins TRBV11-2 to TRBJ2-7; unclear D gene. The germline gives CDR1 SGHAT, CDR2 FQNNGV. Trimming cost V 1 base and J 2 bases, with 9 bases left between them. The CDR3 spans 14 residues. Here the CDR3 DNA reads TGTGCCAGCAGCTTAGGAGGAGTCGCCTACGAGCAGTACTTC. This sequence encodes CASSLGGVAYEQYF.

J is TRBJ1-1 and V is TRBV10-2; TRBD1 might be the D (6 bases). Germline CDR1 reads WSHSY; CDR2 reads SAAADI. The V and J ends lost 2 bases and 5 bases respectively, with 9 bases between them. This CDR3 region has 13 residues. This CDR3 is CASSEQGWTEAFF. The CDR3 DNA follows: TGCGCCAGCAGTGAGCAGGGGTGGACTGAAGCTTTCTTT.

The chain recombines TRBV21-1 with TRBJ2-4; the D call in the table, TRBD2, was not verified against the DNA. TRBV21-1 is reported as a pseudogene. The CDR3 runs 16 residues. Here the CDR3 DNA reads TGTGCCAGCAGCGCACTAGCGGGAGATGACAAAAACATTCAGTACTTC. Its protein product is CASSALAGDDKNIQYF.